The clone carrying this T cell receptor beta chain has more than one count but fewer than ten. The entry originates in a study of blood T cell repertoires in COVID-19. Measured with immunoSEQ multiplex PCR; TCRdb has only the in-frame clones, and not every one. The table lists about 17,000 clones, roughly nine tenths of them singletons. From germline, CDR1 is SGHRS and CDR2 YFSETQ. The V end lost 5 bases, the J end lost 0 bases, and 12 bases lay between the germline ends. There are 16 residues in the CDR3. The material sequenced was peripheral blood. The TCR comes from a man aged 50 to 59 with active COVID-19. The chain combines TRBV5-1 with TRBJ2-6, with D uncertain. The CDR3 here is CASSRTPASGANVLTF. The CDR3 DNA reads TGCGCCAGCAGTCGAACTCCCGCCTCTGGGGCCAACGTCCTGACTTTC.